Sequencing of this TCR beta chain was carried out in a study of T cells in Graves' hyperthyroidism and ophthalmopathy. Of note for this clonotype: The antigen is undetermined.

General observations from the study: Blood shared most expanded thyroid clonotypes above 0.001.

RNA transcripts were the template for amplifying TCR beta CDR3 regions. The HTBI primer set was used in a first-round RT-PCR of the TCR CDR3. Each CDR3 protein gets one entry after TCRdb re-called the multiplex PCR reads with MiXCR. The table has about 840,000 distinct CDR3 sequences, 38% seen once. V gave up 10 bases and J gave up 3 bases, with 18 bases separating them. The CDR3 sequence is 14 residues long. This TCR was recovered from a young man with Graves' hyperthyroidism. This rearrangement joins TRBV12-3 or TRBV12-4 to TRBJ1-2; possibly TRBD1 for D (5 bases). The sample was blood. The CDR3 reads CATRAGTAHYGYTF. The CDR3 DNA reads TGTGCCACCCGAGCCGGGACGGCGCACTATGGCTACACCTTC.